This TCR beta chain was recorded in a study of blood T cell repertoires in COVID-19 (dated by TCRdb to about 2020). Study-level background: The collaborator samples originated in the United States, Italy and Spain and spanned the acute and convalescent phases of COVID-19. Where available, HLA class I and class II types were taken from metadata supplied by the sample provider and were not determined by assay-based typing. A de-identified subject ID, COVID-19 status, age in years and sex were almost always included in the sample metadata. The dataset comprised deeply sampled blood TCRbeta repertoires from subjects exposed to, actively infected with, or recovered from COVID-19. The repertoires were released in a freely available public database intended as a resource for research on the immune response to SARS-CoV-2. The material from the prospective study consisted of cDNA or gDNA derived from T cells, B-cell-depleted T cells, or PBMCs. The samples were drawn from two sources: the first 160 participants of the ongoing ImmuneRACE study, and 1,254 subjects contributed by 6 global collaborators. The paper as a whole reports these results and caveats: How much clinical and demographic metadata was included differed by source and by participant, and the metadata was provided uncurated.

Via the germline V gene, CDR1 is SGHRS and CDR2 YFSETQ. The V end loses 0 bases and the J end loses 5 bases, and a stretch of 6 bases separates them. Its CDR3 holds 13 amino acids, cysteine through phenylalanine. The kept DNA is CDR3 alone, 39 bases in frame from the first base. Notes on this clone: Its antigen is still unknown. Base qualities were left out, and no much larger clone turns up one base away.

TCRbeta CDR3 regions were amplified from genomic DNA by means of the immunoSEQ Assay, a bias-controlled multiplex PCR. The authors' pipeline ran thus. The number of nucleated cells in each sample was estimated from the amplification of reference gene primers within the assay. To quantify the absolute abundance of each unique TCRbeta CDR3 rearrangement, sequence reads were collapsed and filtered. For each sample, productive Simpson clonality was calculated by taking the square root of Simpson's diversity index across productive rearrangements. This immuneACCESS table, as held by TCRdb, lists in-frame sequences with V and J called but not all clones. Of the missing ones, under half trace to an unresolved V gene in checked studies; the others have no known cause. V and J calls and clone size are given by that table; D and trimming were obtained from the DNA. Within this sample are about 160,000 clones, with approximately 84% of them counted one time only. The top ten clones comprise roughly 20% of the sample.

Each collaborating institution followed its own protocols to collect whole blood in K2EDTA tubes. For TCRbeta analysis, collaborator samples were shipped as frozen whole blood, as isolated PBMCs, or as DNA extracted from either sample type. The chain is assembled from TRBV5-1 and TRBJ1-5, with no D gene named confidently. Input material: peripheral blood. This receptor was identified in a woman older than 75 with acute or convalescent COVID-19. The DNA sequence follows: TGCGCCAGCAGCTTGGGACGGGATCAGCCCCAGCATTTT. Translated, this is CASSLGRDQPQHF.